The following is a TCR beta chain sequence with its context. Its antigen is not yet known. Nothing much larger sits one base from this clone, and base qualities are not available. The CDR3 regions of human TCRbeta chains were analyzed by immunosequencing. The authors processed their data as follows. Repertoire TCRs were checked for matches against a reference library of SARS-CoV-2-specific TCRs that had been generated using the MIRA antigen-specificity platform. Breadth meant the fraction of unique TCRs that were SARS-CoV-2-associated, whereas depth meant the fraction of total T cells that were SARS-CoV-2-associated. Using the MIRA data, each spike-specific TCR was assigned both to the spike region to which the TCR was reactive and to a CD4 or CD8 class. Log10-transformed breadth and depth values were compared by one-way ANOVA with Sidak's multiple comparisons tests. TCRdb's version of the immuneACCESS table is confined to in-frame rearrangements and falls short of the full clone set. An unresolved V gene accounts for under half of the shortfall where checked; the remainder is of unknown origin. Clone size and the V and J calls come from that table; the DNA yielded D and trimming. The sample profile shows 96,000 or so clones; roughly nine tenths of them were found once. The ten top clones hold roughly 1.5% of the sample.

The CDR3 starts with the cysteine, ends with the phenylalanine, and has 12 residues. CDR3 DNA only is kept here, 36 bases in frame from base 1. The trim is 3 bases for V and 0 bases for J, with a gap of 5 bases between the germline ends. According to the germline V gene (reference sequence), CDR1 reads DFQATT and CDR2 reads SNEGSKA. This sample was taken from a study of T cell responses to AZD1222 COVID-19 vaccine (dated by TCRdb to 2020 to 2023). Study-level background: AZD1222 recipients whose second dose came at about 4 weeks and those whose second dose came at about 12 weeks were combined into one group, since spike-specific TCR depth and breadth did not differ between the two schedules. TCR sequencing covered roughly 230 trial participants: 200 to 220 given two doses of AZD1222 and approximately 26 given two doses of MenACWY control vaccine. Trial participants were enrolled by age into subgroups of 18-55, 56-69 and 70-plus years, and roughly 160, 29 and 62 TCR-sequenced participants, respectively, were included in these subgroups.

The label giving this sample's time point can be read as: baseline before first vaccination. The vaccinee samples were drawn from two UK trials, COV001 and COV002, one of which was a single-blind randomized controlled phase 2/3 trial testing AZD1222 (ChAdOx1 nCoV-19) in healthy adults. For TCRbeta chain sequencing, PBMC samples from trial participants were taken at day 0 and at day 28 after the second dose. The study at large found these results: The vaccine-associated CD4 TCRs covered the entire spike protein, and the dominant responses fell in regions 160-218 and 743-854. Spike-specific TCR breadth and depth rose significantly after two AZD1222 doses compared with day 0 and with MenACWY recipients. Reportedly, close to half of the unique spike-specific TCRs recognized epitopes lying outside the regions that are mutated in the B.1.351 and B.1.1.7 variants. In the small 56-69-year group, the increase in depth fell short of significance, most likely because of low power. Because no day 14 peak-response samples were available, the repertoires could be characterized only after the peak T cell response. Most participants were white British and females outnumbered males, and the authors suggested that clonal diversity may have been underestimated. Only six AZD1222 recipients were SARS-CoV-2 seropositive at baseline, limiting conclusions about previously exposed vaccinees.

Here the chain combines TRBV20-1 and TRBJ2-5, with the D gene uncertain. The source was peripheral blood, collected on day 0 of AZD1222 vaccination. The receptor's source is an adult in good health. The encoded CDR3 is CSASPNQETQYF. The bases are TGCAGTGCTAGTCCCAACCAAGAGACCCAGTACTTC.